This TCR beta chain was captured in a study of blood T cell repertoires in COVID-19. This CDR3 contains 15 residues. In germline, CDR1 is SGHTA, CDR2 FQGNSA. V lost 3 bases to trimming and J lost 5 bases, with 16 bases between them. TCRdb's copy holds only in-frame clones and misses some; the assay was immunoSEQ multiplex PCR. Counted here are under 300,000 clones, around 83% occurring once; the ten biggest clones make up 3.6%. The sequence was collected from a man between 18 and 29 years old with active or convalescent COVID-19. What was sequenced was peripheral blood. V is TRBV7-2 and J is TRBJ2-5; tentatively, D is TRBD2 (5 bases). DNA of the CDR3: TGTGCCAGCAGCTTTAGGTCGGGGAATAAGGAGACCCAGTACTTC. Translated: CASSFRSGNKETQYF.